The 5 T cell receptor beta chains below all came from one sample that was sequenced in a study of blood T cell repertoires in COVID-19. TCRdb's copy holds only in-frame clones and misses some; the assay was immunoSEQ multiplex PCR. Found here are 150,000 to 200,000 clones, about 80% of them singletons; the top ten hold about 20%. The material sequenced was peripheral blood. Receptors originate from a woman older than 75 with acute or convalescent COVID-19.

The chain uses TRBV5-1 and TRBJ2-7, with 8 positions matching TRBD2. Losses at the gene ends were 2 bases for V and 0 bases for J; bases not matched to a gene: 10. The CDR3 is made up of 17 amino acids. The germline gives CDR1 SGHRS, CDR2 YFSETQ. The CDR3 sequence is CASSFGPSGQYSYEQYF. The CDR3 DNA sequence: TGCGCCAGCAGCTTCGGGCCTAGCGGGCAGTACTCCTACGAGCAGTACTTC. Supplemented by reference TRBV5-1 and TRBJ2-7, the full variable domain reads KAGVTQTPRYLIKTRGQQVTLSCSPISGHRSVSWYQQTPGQGLQFLFEYFSETQRNKGNFPGRFSGRQFSNSRSEMNVSTLELGDSALYLCASSFGPSGQYSYEQYFGPGTRLTVT.

This clone came up once. This chain joins TRBV5-4 and TRBJ2-3, with 7 bases matching TRBD2. V was pared by 3 bases and J by 0 bases, with 10 bases of the junction left unmatched. This CDR3 spans 17 amino acids. Germline V CDR1 and CDR2: SGHNT, YYREEE (reference sequence). The CDR3 DNA reads TGTGCCAGCAGCTGGGGGGGTCCTAGCGGCAGCACAGATACGCAGTATTTT. Protein: CASSWGGPSGSTDTQYF.

The chain joins TRBV10-3 to TRBJ1-2; D may be TRBD1 (6 bases). Germline CDR1 reads ENHRY; CDR2 reads SYGVKD. The CDR3 is 14 residues long. The V and J ends lost 6 bases and 2 bases respectively, with 13 bases between them. The CDR3 loop is CAISATGTNYGYTF. CDR3 nucleotides: TGTGCCATCAGCGCCACAGGGACCAACTATGGCTACACCTTC.

The chain has TRBV7-2 and TRBJ2-3; D might be TRBD2 (6 bases). This CDR3 spans 14 amino acids. Germline values: CDR1 SGHTA, CDR2 FQGNSA. V lost 6 bases, J lost 6 bases, and 16 bases lay in between. CDR3 DNA: TGTGCCAGCAGAGGAGCGGGTTCCTGGGATACGCAGTATTTT. Its protein is CASRGAGSWDTQYF.

This sequence joins TRBV5-6 and TRBJ2-5; weak D call: TRBD1 (6 bases). The V gene lost 4 bases and the J gene lost 2 bases, with 18 bases spanning the gap. Germline V gene sequence: CDR1 SGHDT, CDR2 YYEEEE. This CDR3 is built from 16 residues. The CDR3, as DNA: TGTGCCAGCAGCGACGAACGGGACACCAAACAAGAGACCCAGTACTTC. Amino acids: CASSDERDTKQETQYF.